This T cell receptor beta chain stems from a study of blood T cell repertoires in COVID-19. Across the study: Collection of acute and convalescent COVID-19 samples took place in the United States, Italy and Spain. Sources were T cells, B-cell-depleted T cells, or PBMCs; the material itself was cDNA or gDNA.

This clone appeared once. Generated by immunoSEQ multiplex PCR, the TCRdb table keeps only in-frame clones and is missing some. This sample has 30,000 to 40,000 clones, with over 75% found just once. Seattle patients were enrolled while actively infected and followed longitudinally. Germline assignment: CDR1 LGHDT and CDR2 YNNKEL (reference sequence). Trimming stripped 1 base from V and 3 bases from J, with 24 bases between. CDR3 size: 19 residues. This receptor was obtained from a man in his sixties or seventies with COVID-19, enrolled during active disease. The chain joins TRBV3-1 (or the pseudogene TRBV3-2) to TRBJ1-2; D might be TRBD1 (6 bases). The sequenced sample consisted of peripheral blood. DNA for the CDR3: TGTGCCAGCAGCCAAGGGAACAGGGCGGAATGGAGCTACTACTATGGCTACACCTTC. This encodes CASSQGNRAEWSYYYGYTF.